Below, 17 T cell receptor beta chains from the same sample are listed, as sequenced in a study of control samples from healthy donors and cancer patients. Here immunoSEQ multiplex PCR was the method, and the copy in TCRdb shows in-frame clones only, minus some. Of some 67,000 clones listed, around 87% are singletons. The specimen sequenced was PBMCs. The receptors here all came from a woman aged 45-65 years with head and neck cancer.

The chain joins TRBV6-2 or TRBV6-3 to TRBJ1-2; D is unresolved. The CDR3 is 12 amino acids. The germline gives CDR1 MNHEY, CDR2 SVGEGT. Trimming removed 2 bases at V and 5 bases at J, with 6 bases between. CDR3 DNA sequence: TGTGCCAGCAGTTACGCTTTTTATGGCTACACCTTC. Its translation: CASSYAFYGYTF.

J is TRBJ2-7 and V is TRBV6-5; D gene uncertain. The CDR3 consists of 12 residues. The germline CDR1 and CDR2 sequences are MNHEY and SVGAGI. Trimming cost V 8 bases and J 3 bases, with 11 bases left between them. Here the CDR3 reads CASSLADYEQYF. The CDR3 DNA reads as TGTGCCAGCTCGCTCGCGGACTACGAGCAGTACTTC.

The V call is TRBV19, the J call TRBJ1-2, with D perhaps matching TRBD1 (6 bases). The germline V gene encodes CDR1 LNHDA and CDR2 SQIVND (reference sequence). V shed 2 bases and J shed 6 bases, with 10 bases lying between them. This CDR3 comprises 13 residues. The chain's CDR3 is CASSIMQGHGYTF. CDR3 sequence (DNA): TGTGCCAGTAGTATAATGCAGGGGCATGGCTACACCTTC.

The table lists this clone with a count of one. The chain recombines TRBV3-1 (or the pseudogene TRBV3-2) with TRBJ2-3, with D perhaps assigned TRBD1 or TRBD2 (7 bases each). This CDR3 spans 15 amino acids. Looked up from germline, CDR1 is LGHDT and CDR2 is YNNKEL (reference sequence). V lost 4 bases to trimming and J lost 3 bases, with 14 bases between them. The CDR3 protein is CASSRQGGATDTQYF. The CDR3 DNA reads as TGTGCCAGCAGCCGGCAGGGGGGGGCGACAGATACGCAGTATTTT.

The chain has TRBV2 and TRBJ2-7, with 9 bases lining up with TRBD1. Germline V gives CDR1 SNHLY, CDR2 FYNNEI. Trimming removed 4 bases from V and 0 bases from J; junction bases left unmatched: 4. This CDR3 is built from 15 residues. CDR3 residues: CASSADRGSSYEQYF. The CDR3 DNA reads as TGTGCCAGCAGTGCGGACAGGGGTTCCTCCTACGAGCAGTACTTC.

This rearrangement joins TRBV28 to TRBJ1-3; D is possibly TRBD1 (6 bases). CDR1 and CDR2 (germline): MDHEN, SYDVKM. V was cut by 5 bases and J by 4 bases, with 12 bases left in between. The CDR3 totals 14 residues. DNA of the CDR3: TGTGCCAGCAGTACTCGGGGGCACGGAAACACCATATATTTT. This translates into CASSTRGHGNTIYF.

This rearrangement joins TRBV18 to TRBJ1-5, with D perhaps matching TRBD1 (5 bases). The V end lost 9 bases, the J end lost 0 bases, and 15 bases lay between the germline ends. Germline assignment: CDR1 KGHSH and CDR2 LQKENI. The CDR3 has 15 residues. CDR3 nucleotides: TGTGCCAGTCACGGGGGACGTCATAGCAATCAGCCCCAGCATTTT. Translating it yields CASHGGRHSNQPQHF.

The genes are TRBV19 and TRBJ2-7; 10 bases are shared with TRBD2. CDR1 is LNHDA, CDR2 SQIVND, per germline (reference sequence). Unmatched junction bases numbered 3, after V lost 5 bases and J lost 5 bases. The CDR3 is 13 residues long. The chain's CDR3 is CASSLAGAHEQYF. CDR3 in DNA: TGTGCCAGTAGTCTAGCGGGGGCACACGAGCAGTACTTC. Supplemented by reference TRBV19 and TRBJ2-7, the full variable domain reads DGGITQSPKYLFRKEGQNVTLSCEQNLNHDAMYWYRQDPGQGLRLIYYSQIVNDFQKGDIAEGYSVSREKKESFPLTVTSAQKNPTAFYLCASSLAGAHEQYFGPGTRLTVT.

This clone was found once. The chain is built from TRBV4-3 and TRBJ1-4; D perhaps matches TRBD1 (5 bases). The germline CDR1 and CDR2 sequences are LGHNA and YSLEER. This CDR3 is built from 16 residues. The V and J ends lost 1 base and 6 bases respectively, with 15 bases between them. CDR3: CASSQAWGRRDEKLFF. Here the CDR3 DNA reads TGCGCCAGCAGCCAAGCATGGGGCAGGAGGGATGAAAAACTGTTTTTT.

The chain links TRBV30 to TRBJ2-2; D uncertain. The germline V gene has CDR1 GTSNPN and CDR2 SVGIG (reference sequence). CDR3 size: 13 residues. V lost 2 bases, J lost 7 bases, and 11 bases lay in between. CDR3 nucleotides: TGTGCCTGGAGTTCGCTCCATGGCGGGGAGCTGTTTTTT. It yields the protein CAWSSLHGGELFF.

This chain joins TRBV6-5 and TRBJ1-2; D is unclear. V lost 6 bases and J 2 bases, leaving 16 bases between the germline ends. This CDR3 is 15 amino acids long. The germline V gene has CDR1 MNHEY and CDR2 SVGAGI. CDR3 nucleotide sequence: TGTGCCAGCAGCCCCACCCTGGGCAGGAACTATGGCTACACCTTC. Translated, it gives CASSPTLGRNYGYTF.

This chain connects TRBV27 to TRBJ1-2, with D perhaps TRBD1 (5 bases). V lost 8 bases and J 4 bases, leaving 20 bases between the germline ends. Germline V gene lookup returns CDR1 MNHEY and CDR2 SMNVEV (reference sequence). This CDR3 contains 15 residues. The CDR3 bases are TGTGCCAGCCCTATACCGGGACCCCTAGGCTATGGCTACACCTTC. As protein: CASPIPGPLGYGYTF.

V is TRBV2 and J is TRBJ2-1, with 8 bases fitting TRBD1. With V trimmed by 6 bases and J by 0 bases, 7 bases remained unmatched. This CDR3 is built from 16 residues. CDR1 and CDR2 (germline): SNHLY, FYNNEI. The CDR3 DNA follows: TGTGCCAGCAGACAAACAGGGGGATCCTCCTACAATGAGCAGTTCTTC. This gives the protein CASRQTGGSSYNEQFF.

The genes are TRBV2 and TRBJ2-5; TRBD2 matches at 12 bases. Losses at the gene ends were 7 bases for V and 4 bases for J; bases not matched to a gene: 13. Germline CDR1 and CDR2: SNHLY and FYNNEI. This CDR3 has 17 amino acids. CDR3 nucleotides: TGTGCCAGCAAGGGTCGGCTAGCGGGGGGGCCCGTAGAGACCCAGTACTTC. As protein: CASKGRLAGGPVETQYF.

The rearrangement links TRBV28 to TRBJ2-3, with D perhaps matching TRBD2 (5 bases). Trimming pared 5 bases from V and 2 bases from J, leaving 11 bases between. The length of the CDR3 is 14 residues. Germline V lookup: CDR1 MDHEN, CDR2 SYDVKM. The chain's CDR3 is CASSPGGTTDTQYF. The CDR3 DNA reads as TGTGCCAGCAGTCCAGGAGGCACCACAGATACGCAGTATTTT.

V usage is TRBV2 and J usage is TRBJ1-1, with D unresolved. Germline CDR1 is SNHLY and CDR2 is FYNNEI. CDR3 length: 14 residues. With 7 bases removed from V and 2 bases from J, the gap between germline ends came to 14 bases. CDR3 amino acids: CASTIGGVNTEAFF. The CDR3 bases are TGTGCCAGCACCATCGGTGGGGTAAACACTGAAGCTTTCTTT.

The gene calls are TRBV7-3 and TRBJ2-3; tentatively, D is TRBD2 (7 bases). The germline gives CDR1 SGHTA, CDR2 FQGTGA. The CDR3 has 16 residues. Trimming took off 2 bases at V and 0 bases at J, with 12 bases between the two ends. CDR3 amino acids: CASSLRGGASTDTQYF. CDR3 nucleotides: TGTGCCAGCAGCTTACGAGGGGGGGCTAGCACAGATACGCAGTATTTT.